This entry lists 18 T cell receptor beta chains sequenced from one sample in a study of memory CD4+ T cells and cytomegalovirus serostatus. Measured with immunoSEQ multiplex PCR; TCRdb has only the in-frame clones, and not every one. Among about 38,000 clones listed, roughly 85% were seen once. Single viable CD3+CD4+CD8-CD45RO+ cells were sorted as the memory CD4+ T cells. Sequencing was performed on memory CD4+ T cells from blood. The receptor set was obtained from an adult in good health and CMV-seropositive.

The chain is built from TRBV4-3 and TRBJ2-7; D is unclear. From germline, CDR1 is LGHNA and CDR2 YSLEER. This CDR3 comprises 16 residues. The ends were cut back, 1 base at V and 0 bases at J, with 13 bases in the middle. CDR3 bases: TGCGCCAGCAGCCAAGGGTACGCAGATTCCTCCTACGAGCAGTACTTC. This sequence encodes CASSQGYADSSYEQYF.

The CDR3 loop is CASSAGDSGTQYF. The CDR3 DNA reads TGTGCCAGCAGCGCCGGGGACAGCGGGACCCAGTACTTC. The chain couples TRBV5-5 to TRBJ2-5; 7 positions agree with TRBD1. Germline V gene sequence: CDR1 SGHKS, CDR2 YYEKEE (reference sequence). This CDR3 spans 13 amino acids. V shed 4 bases, J shed 7 bases, and the junction held 7 bases outside the gene matches.

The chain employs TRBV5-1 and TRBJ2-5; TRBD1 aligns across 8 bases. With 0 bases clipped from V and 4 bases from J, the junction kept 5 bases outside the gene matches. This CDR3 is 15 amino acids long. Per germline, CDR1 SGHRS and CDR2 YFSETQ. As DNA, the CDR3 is TGCGCCAGCAGCTTGGGACAGGGGACGGGAGAGACCCAGTACTTC. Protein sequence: CASSLGQGTGETQYF.

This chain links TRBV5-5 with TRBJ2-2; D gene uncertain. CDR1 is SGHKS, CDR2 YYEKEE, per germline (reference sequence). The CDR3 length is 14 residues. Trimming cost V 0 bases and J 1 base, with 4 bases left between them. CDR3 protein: CASSLGLNTGELFF. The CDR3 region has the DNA TGTGCCAGCAGCTTGGGGCTGAACACCGGGGAGCTGTTTTTT.

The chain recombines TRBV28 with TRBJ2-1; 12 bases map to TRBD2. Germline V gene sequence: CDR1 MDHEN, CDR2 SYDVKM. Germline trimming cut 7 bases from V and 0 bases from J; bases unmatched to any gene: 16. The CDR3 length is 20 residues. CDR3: CASTLRLGLAGLSSYNEQFF. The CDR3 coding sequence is TGTGCCAGCACCCTTCGACTGGGACTAGCGGGTTTAAGCTCCTACAATGAGCAGTTCTTC.

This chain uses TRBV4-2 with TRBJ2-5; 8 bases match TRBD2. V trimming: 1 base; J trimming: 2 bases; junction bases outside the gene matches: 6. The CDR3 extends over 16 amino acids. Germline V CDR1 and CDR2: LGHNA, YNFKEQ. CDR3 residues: CASSQAGTRAQETQYF. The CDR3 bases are TGTGCCAGCAGCCAAGCCGGGACTAGAGCGCAAGAGACCCAGTACTTC.

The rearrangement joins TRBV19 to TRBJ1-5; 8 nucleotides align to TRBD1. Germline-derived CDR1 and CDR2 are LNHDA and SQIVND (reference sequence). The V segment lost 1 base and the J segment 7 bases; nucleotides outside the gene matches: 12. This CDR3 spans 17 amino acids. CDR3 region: CASSIGLKGQASQPQHF. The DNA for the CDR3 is TGTGCCAGTAGTATAGGATTAAAGGGACAGGCGTCCCAGCCCCAGCATTTT.

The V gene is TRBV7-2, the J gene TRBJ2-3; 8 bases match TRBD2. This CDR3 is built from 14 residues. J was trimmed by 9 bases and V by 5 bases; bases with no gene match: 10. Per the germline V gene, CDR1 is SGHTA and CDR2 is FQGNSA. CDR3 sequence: CASSPPNSGNTQYF. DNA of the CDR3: TGTGCCAGCAGCCCACCTAATAGCGGGAACACGCAGTATTTT.

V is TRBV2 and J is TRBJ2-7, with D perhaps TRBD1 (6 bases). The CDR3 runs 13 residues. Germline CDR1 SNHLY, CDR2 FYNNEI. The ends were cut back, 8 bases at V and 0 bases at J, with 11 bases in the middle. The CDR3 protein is CASVAGDSYEQYF. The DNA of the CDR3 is TGTGCCAGCGTGGCAGGGGACTCCTACGAGCAGTACTTC.

The CDR3 loop reads CASSIAQGNSPLHF. In DNA, the CDR3 is TGTGCCAGTAGTATCGCACAGGGTAATTCACCCCTCCACTTT. The chain carries TRBV19 and TRBJ1-6; perhaps TRBD1 as D (6 bases). The CDR3 consists of 14 residues. Germline V gene lookup returns CDR1 LNHDA and CDR2 SQIVND (reference sequence). V lost 3 bases and J 6 bases, leaving 9 bases between the germline ends.

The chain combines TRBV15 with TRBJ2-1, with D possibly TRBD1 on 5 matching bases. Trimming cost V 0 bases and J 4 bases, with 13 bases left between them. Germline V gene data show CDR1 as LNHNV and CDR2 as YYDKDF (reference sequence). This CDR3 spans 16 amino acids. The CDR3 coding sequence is TGTGCCACCAGCAGAGATCTTGGGGCGCAATACAATGAGCAGTTCTTC. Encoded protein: CATSRDLGAQYNEQFF.

The CDR3 here is CASSLDTGLEGAFF. For the CDR3, the DNA is TGTGCCAGCAGCTTGGATACGGGACTCGAAGGCGCTTTCTTT. This sequence joins TRBV5-6 and TRBJ1-1; D is possibly TRBD1 (5 bases). This CDR3 has 14 residues. The V gene lost 0 bases and the J gene lost 11 bases, with 17 bases spanning the gap. CDR1 is SGHDT, CDR2 YYEEEE, per germline.

The CDR3 spells CASGAGMNTEAFF. For the CDR3, the DNA is TGTGCCAGTGGGGCCGGAATGAACACTGAAGCTTTCTTT. The rearrangement uses TRBV6-5 and TRBJ1-1; D is perhaps TRBD1 (5 bases). CDR3 length: 13 amino acids. Per germline, CDR1 MNHEY and CDR2 SVGAGI. V lost 9 bases and J 0 bases, leaving 11 bases between the germline ends.

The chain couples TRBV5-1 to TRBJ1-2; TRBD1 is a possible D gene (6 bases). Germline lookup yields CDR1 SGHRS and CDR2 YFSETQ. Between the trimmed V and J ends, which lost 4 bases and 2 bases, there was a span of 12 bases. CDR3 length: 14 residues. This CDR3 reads CASSPGGGNYGYTF. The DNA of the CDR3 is TGCGCCAGCAGCCCCGGGGGGGGCAACTATGGCTACACCTTC.

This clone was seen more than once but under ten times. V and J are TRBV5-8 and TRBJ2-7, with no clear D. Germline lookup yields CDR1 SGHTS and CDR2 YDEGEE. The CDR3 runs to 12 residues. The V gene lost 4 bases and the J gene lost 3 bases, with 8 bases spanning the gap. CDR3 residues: CASSRDRYEQYF. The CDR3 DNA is TGTGCCAGCAGCCGAGATCGCTACGAGCAGTACTTC.

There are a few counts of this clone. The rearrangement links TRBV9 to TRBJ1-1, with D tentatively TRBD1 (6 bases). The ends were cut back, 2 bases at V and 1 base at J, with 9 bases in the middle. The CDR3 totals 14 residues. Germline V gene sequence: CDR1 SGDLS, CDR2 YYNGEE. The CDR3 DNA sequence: TGTGCCAGCAGCGTGGGACATTCGAACACTGAAGCTTTCTTT. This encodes CASSVGHSNTEAFF.

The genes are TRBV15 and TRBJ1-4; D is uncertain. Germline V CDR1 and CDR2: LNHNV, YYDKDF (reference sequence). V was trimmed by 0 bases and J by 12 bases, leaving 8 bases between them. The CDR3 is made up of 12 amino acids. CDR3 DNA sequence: TGTGCCACCAGCAGAGACGTCCAGGAACTGTTTTTT. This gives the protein CATSRDVQELFF.

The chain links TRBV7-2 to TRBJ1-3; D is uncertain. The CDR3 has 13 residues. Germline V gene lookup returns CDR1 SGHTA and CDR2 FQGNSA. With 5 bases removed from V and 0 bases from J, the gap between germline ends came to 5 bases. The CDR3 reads CASSDYSGNTIYF. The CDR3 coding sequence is TGTGCCAGCAGCGACTACTCTGGAAACACCATATATTTT.